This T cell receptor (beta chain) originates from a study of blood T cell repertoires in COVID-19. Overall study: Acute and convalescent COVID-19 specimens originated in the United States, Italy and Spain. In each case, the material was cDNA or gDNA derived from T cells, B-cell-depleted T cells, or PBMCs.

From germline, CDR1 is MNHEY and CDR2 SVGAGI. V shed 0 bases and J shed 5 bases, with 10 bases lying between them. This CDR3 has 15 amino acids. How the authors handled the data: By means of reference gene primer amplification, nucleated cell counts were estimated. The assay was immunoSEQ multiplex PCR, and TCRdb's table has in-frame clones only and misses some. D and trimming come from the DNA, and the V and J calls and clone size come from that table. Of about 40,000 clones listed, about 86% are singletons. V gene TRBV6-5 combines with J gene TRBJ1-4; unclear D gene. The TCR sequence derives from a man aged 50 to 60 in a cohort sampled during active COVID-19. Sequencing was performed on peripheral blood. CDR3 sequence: CASSYSRRENEKLFF. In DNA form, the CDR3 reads TGTGCCAGCAGTTACTCGAGGCGGGAGAATGAAAAACTGTTTTTT.